This T cell receptor (beta chain) stems from a study of shared clonotypes between healthy human individuals. Once extracted for a subset, genomic DNA was divided evenly among several immunoSEQ plates. The repertoire was sequenced with immunoSEQ multiplex PCR; TCRdb's copy has only in-frame clones and lacks some. Seen here are 2,100,000 or so clones, approximately 95% observed once, and the top ten hold more than 0.1%. This CDR3 is built from 13 residues. Germline lookup yields CDR1 WNHNN and CDR2 SYGVQD (reference sequence). V shed 9 bases and J shed 7 bases, with 15 bases lying between them. The sequencing input was naive CD4+ T cells sorted from blood. As to subset: CD45RA+ positively selected. The receptor comes from a man aged 18 to 30 in good health. The chain carries TRBV10-1 and TRBJ1-4; D not certain. The CDR3 DNA follows: TGCGCCAGTTCGATCGGCGTCGGTGAAAAACTGTTTTTT. Protein sequence: CASSIGVGEKLFF.